A single sample gave rise to the 12 T cell receptor beta chains below, sequenced in a study of blood T cells in healthy people across ages. Using a J-beta primer mix together with a sample-barcoded 5' primer, a second PCR was run for roughly 7 to 12 cycles. TCRdb called the 5' RACE reads again in MiXCR, with one record for every CDR3 protein. The sample records about 280,000 distinct CDR3 sequences, 25% to 30% being singletons. Specimen: blood. The receptors shown here come from a woman between 65 and 79 years old in good health.

The J gene is TRBJ2-3, the V gene TRBV3-1; D unclear. The CDR3 length is 16 residues. Germline CDR1 and CDR2: LGHDT and YNNKEL (reference sequence). V lost 0 bases to trimming and J lost 5 bases, with 15 bases between them. The CDR3 DNA reads as TGTGCCAGCAGCCAAGAGGGAAACATTAGAGGAGATACGCAGTATTTT. Translation: CASSQEGNIRGDTQYF.

The chain links TRBV6-5 to TRBJ1-5, with D tentatively TRBD1 (6 bases). CDR1 MNHEY and CDR2 SVGAGI come from the germline V gene. Trimming removed 2 bases from V and 7 bases from J, with 9 bases in between. This CDR3 is built from 13 residues. The CDR3: CASSYGGRQPQHF. CDR3 in DNA: TGTGCCAGCAGTTACGGGGGGCGACAGCCCCAGCATTTT.

This clonotype was seen only a few times. The chain couples TRBV2 to TRBJ2-5; 12 bases are a match to TRBD2. The J call is in doubt because the DNA end fits TRBJ2-1 better. Germline CDR1 SNHLY, CDR2 FYNNEI. The CDR3 has 15 amino acids. The CDR3 reads CASSGTSGRKNEQFF. The CDR3, as DNA: TGTGCCAGCAGTGGTACTAGCGGGAGGAAGAATGAGCAGTTCTTC.

A few counts support this clonotype. This chain uses TRBV28 with TRBJ2-1; D uncertain. The V end lost 2 bases, the J end lost 6 bases, and 14 bases lay between the germline ends. The germline gives CDR1 MDHEN, CDR2 SYDVKM. The CDR3 extends over 15 amino acids. The CDR3 region has the DNA TGTGCCAGCAGTTTACTTGACCCCGGCCCCAATGAGCAGTTCTTC. The encoded protein is CASSLLDPGPNEQFF.

This clonotype was picked up a small number of times. The V gene is TRBV29-1, the J gene TRBJ1-2; no definite D call. V was shortened by 4 bases and J by 8 bases, with 17 bases between the two germline ends. The germline V gene has CDR1 SQVTM and CDR2 ANQGSEA. This CDR3 contains 13 residues. CDR3 sequence: CSVAHRLGGGYTF. The CDR3 DNA sequence: TGCAGCGTTGCACACCGTCTGGGAGGCGGCTACACCTTC.

This clonotype was counted only a few times. This sequence joins TRBV24-1 and TRBJ1-5, with TRBD1 identical over 9 bases. V shed 2 bases, J shed 6 bases, and the junction held 10 bases outside the gene matches. The CDR3 is 17 amino acids. Germline-derived CDR1 and CDR2 are KGHDR and SFDVKD. CDR3 sequence (DNA): TGTGCCACCAGTGATTCGAGGAGGGACAGGGTCCTTCAGCCCCAGCATTTT. Its translation is CATSDSRRDRVLQPQHF.

The chain carries TRBV27 and TRBJ2-5; 12 bases agree with TRBD2. The end of the DNA aligns better with TRBJ2-7, so the J call may be wrong. Germline V gene sequence: CDR1 MNHEY, CDR2 SMNVEV (reference sequence). The CDR3 length is 16 residues. CDR3: CASSQRTSGDSYEQYF. For the CDR3, the DNA is TGTGCCAGCAGTCAACGGACTAGCGGGGACTCCTACGAGCAGTACTTC.

This clonotype was counted ten times or more. The chain combines TRBV28 with TRBJ2-6, with D unclear. The V end lost 4 bases, the J end lost 2 bases, and 9 bases lay between the germline ends. The germline V gene has CDR1 MDHEN and CDR2 SYDVKM. The CDR3 runs 15 residues. The CDR3 sequence: CASSSLRTGANVLTF. DNA for the CDR3: TGTGCCAGCAGTTCCCTCCGGACTGGGGCCAACGTCCTGACTTTC.

CDR3 sequence reads: CASSAGQGPTEAFF. The CDR3 region has the DNA TGCGCCAGCAGCGCAGGACAGGGACCCACTGAAGCTTTCTTT. This chain links TRBV5-1 with TRBJ1-1; 8 bases line up with TRBD1. Germline assignment: CDR1 SGHRS and CDR2 YFSETQ. V dropped 4 bases and J dropped 4; count of bases not matched to a gene: 6. CDR3 length: 14 amino acids.

This rearrangement joins TRBV4-3 to TRBJ2-5; 8 bases map to TRBD1. TRBJ2-7 explains the end of the DNA better; the J call may be wrong. The germline V gene has CDR1 LGHNA and CDR2 YSLEER. This CDR3 is 16 amino acids long. In DNA form, the CDR3 reads TGCGCCAGCAGCGTATCCGGGACAGGACGGACCTACGAGCAGTACTTC. Amino acids: CASSVSGTGRTYEQYF.

J is TRBJ2-1 and V is TRBV28; D gene unclear. The V gene lost 3 bases and the J gene lost 4 bases, with 7 bases spanning the gap. The germline V gene encodes CDR1 MDHEN and CDR2 SYDVKM. This CDR3 contains 13 residues. CDR3 in DNA: TGTGCCAGCAGTTTGCCAGAATACAATGAGCAGTTCTTC. Protein sequence: CASSLPEYNEQFF.

This clonotype has just a few counts. The chain uses TRBV25-1 and TRBJ1-2, with D tentatively TRBD1 (5 bases). Per the germline V gene, CDR1 is MGHDK and CDR2 is SYGVNS. The V and J ends lost 3 bases and 8 bases respectively, with 10 bases between them. The CDR3 extends over 12 amino acids. DNA for the CDR3: TGTGCCAGCAGTGAGGGACTGACGGGCTACACCTTC. Translation gives CASSEGLTGYTF.